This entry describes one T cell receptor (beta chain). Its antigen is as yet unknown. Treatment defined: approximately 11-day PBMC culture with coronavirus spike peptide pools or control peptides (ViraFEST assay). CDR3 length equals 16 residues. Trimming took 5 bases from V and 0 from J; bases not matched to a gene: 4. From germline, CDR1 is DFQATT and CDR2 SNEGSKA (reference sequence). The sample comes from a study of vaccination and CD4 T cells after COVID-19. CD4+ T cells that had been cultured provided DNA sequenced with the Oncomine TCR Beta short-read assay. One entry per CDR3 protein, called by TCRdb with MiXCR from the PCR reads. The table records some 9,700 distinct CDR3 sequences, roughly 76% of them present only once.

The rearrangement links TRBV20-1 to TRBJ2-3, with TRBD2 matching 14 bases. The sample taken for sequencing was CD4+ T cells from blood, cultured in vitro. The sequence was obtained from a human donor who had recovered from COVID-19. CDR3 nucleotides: TGCAGTGCTCTGACTAGCGGGGGGGCTAGCACAGATACGCAGTATTTT. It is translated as CSALTSGGASTDTQYF.